This T cell receptor (beta chain) originates from a study of blood T cell repertoires in COVID-19. Across the study: Donors in the United States, Italy and Spain gave samples during acute or convalescent COVID-19. T cells, B-cell-depleted T cells, or PBMCs provided the cDNA or gDNA that served as material.

V was pared by 7 bases and J by 2 bases, with 18 bases between. The CDR3 is 16 amino acids. Germline V gene lookup returns CDR1 LNHDA and CDR2 SQIVND (reference sequence). Original data processing: Researchers report that nucleated cell counts were estimated from reference gene primer amplification. Some clones are missing from TCRdb's copy, which holds only in-frame ones; the method was immunoSEQ multiplex PCR. D and trimming were read from the DNA, whereas the V and J calls and clone size are those reported in that table. Here the sample spans about 49,000 clones, roughly four fifths being singletons.

The chain joins TRBV19 to TRBJ2-1; D may be TRBD2 (6 bases). The sample comprised peripheral blood. The clonotype originates from a woman aged 55-69 years with acute or convalescent COVID-19. CDR3 DNA sequence: TGTGCCAGTAAGCCGGCCGGGACTCATGCCTACAATGAGCAGTTCTTC. It yields the protein CASKPAGTHAYNEQFF.